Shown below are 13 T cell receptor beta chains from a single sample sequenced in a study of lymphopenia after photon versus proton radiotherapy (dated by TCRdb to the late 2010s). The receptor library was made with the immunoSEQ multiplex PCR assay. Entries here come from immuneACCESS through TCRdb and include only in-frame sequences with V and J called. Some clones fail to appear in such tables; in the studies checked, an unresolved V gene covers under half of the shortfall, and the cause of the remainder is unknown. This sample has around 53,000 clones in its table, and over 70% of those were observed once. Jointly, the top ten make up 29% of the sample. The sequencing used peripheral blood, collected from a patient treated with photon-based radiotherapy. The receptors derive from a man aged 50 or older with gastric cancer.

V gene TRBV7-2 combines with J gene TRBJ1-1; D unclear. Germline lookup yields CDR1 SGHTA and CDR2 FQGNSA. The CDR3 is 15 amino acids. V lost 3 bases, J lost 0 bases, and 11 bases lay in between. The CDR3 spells CASSLRAALNTEAFF. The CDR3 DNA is TGTGCCAGCAGCTTGAGGGCGGCCCTGAACACTGAAGCTTTCTTT.

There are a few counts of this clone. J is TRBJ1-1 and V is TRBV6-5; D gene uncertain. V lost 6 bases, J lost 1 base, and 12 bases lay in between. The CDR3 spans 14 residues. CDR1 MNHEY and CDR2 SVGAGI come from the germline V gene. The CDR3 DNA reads TGTGCCAGCAGACCCGGTCAGACGAACACTGAAGCTTTCTTT. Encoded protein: CASRPGQTNTEAFF.

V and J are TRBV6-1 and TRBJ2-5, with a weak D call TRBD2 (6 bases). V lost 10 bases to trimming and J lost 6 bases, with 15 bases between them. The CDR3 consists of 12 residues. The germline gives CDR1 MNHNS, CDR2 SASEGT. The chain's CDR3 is CATSSEGQTQYF. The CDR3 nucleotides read TGTGCCACCTCCTCGGAGGGGCAGACCCAGTACTTC.

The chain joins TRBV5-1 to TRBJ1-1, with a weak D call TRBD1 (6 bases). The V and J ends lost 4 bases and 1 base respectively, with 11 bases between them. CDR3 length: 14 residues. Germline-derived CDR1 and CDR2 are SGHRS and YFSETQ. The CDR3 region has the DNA TGCGCCAGCAGCCAGGGACACCAGAACACTGAAGCTTTCTTT. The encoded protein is CASSQGHQNTEAFF.

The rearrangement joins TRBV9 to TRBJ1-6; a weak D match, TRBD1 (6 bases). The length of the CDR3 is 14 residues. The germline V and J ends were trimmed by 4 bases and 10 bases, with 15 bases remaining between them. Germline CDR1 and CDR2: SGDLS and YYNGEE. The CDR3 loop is CASSTQGSESPLHF. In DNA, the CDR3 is TGTGCCAGCAGCACACAGGGTTCGGAGTCACCCCTCCACTTT.

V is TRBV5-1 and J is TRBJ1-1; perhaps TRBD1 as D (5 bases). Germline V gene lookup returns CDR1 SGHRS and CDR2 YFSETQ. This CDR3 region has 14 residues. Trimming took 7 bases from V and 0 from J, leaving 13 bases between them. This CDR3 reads CASGIGTVNTEAFF. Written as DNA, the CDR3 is TGCGCCAGCGGTATCGGGACTGTGAACACTGAAGCTTTCTTT.

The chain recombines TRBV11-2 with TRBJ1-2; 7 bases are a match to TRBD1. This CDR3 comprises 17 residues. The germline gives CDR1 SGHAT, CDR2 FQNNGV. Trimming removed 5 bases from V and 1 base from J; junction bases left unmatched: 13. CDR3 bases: TGTGCCAGCAGCCGCCCCGGGACAGATAGGATTAACTATGGCTACACCTTC. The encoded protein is CASSRPGTDRINYGYTF.

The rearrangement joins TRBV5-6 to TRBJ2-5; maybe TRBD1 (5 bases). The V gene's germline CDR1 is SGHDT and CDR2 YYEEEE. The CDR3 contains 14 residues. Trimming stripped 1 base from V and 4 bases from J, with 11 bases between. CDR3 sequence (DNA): TGTGCCAGCAGCTTGCTTGAAGGGGTAGAGACCCAGTACTTC. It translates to CASSLLEGVETQYF.

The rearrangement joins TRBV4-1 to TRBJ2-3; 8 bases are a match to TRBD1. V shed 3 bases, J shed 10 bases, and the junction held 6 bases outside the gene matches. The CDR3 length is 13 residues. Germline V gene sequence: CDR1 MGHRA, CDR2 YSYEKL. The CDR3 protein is CASSQPGQVPQYF. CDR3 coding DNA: TGCGCCAGCAGCCAGCCGGGACAGGTTCCGCAGTATTTT.

The CDR3, as DNA: TGCGCCAGCAGTAGTAGGGGACTCAGCACAGATACGCAGTATTTT. Protein sequence: CASSSRGLSTDTQYF. The rearrangement links TRBV4-3 to TRBJ2-3, with D possibly matching TRBD2 (6 bases). Germline loops: CDR1 LGHNA, CDR2 YSLEER. This CDR3 comprises 15 residues. The V end lost 6 bases, the J end lost 0 bases, and 13 bases lay between the germline ends.

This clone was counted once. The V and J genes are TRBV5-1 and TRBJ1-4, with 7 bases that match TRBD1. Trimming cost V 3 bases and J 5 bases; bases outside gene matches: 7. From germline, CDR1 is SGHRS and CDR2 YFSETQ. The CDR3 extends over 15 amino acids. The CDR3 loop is CASSWGDRENEKLFF. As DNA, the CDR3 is TGCGCCAGCAGCTGGGGGGACAGAGAAAATGAAAAACTGTTTTTT.

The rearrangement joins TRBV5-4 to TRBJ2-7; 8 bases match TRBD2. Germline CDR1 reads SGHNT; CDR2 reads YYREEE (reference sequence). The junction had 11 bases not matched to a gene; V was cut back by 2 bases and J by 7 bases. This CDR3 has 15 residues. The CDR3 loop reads CASSFRSGRGREQYF. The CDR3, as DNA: TGTGCCAGCAGCTTTAGAAGCGGGAGAGGGAGAGAGCAGTACTTC.

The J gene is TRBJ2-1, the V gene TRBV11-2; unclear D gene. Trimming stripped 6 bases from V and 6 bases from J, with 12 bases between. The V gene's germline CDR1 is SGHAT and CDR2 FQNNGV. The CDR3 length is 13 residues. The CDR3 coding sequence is TGTGCCAGCAGTGTGGTTAGAGGCAATGAGCAGTTCTTC. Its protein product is CASSVVRGNEQFF.